This is a list of T cell receptor beta chains from one sample in a study of cytomegalovirus exposure and HLA in healthy donors. Profiled with immunoSEQ multiplex PCR; TCRdb holds only in-frame clones, not every one. The sample lists roughly 82,000 clones, 74% occurring once. Sequenced material: PBMCs. The receptors were sampled from a woman between 50 and 59 years old in good health and CMV-seropositive. CDR3s include the opening cysteine and the closing phenylalanine or tryptophan. Each record gives: D gene, J gene, V gene, clone size, CDR3 protein, CDR3 DNA. The D gene is left open where the match is weak. Size tells how often a clone was seen (once, few, many) or the class of an expanded clone, and some rows leave it out.

d_call: TRBD2; j_call: TRBJ2-7; v_call: TRBV6-1; clone_size: .; cdr3_aa: CASSEASSGTYEQYF; cdr3_nt: TGTGCCAGCAGTGAAGCGTCTAGCGGAACCTACGAGCAGTACTTC
d_call: .; j_call: TRBJ1-4; v_call: TRBV5-4; clone_size: few; cdr3_aa: CASSLGRAEKLFF; cdr3_nt: TGTGCCAGCAGTTTGGGGAGGGCTGAAAAACTGTTTTTT
d_call: TRBD1; j_call: TRBJ2-7; v_call: TRBV2; clone_size: .; cdr3_aa: CASGTVGEQYF; cdr3_nt: TGTGCCAGCGGGACAGTGGGTGAGCAGTACTTC
d_call: .; j_call: TRBJ2-1; v_call: TRBV5-4; clone_size: .; cdr3_aa: CASSLPLGTGTNNEQFF; cdr3_nt: TGTGCCAGCAGCCTGCCGCTCGGAACAGGGACTAACAATGAGCAGTTCTTC
d_call: TRBD2; j_call: TRBJ2-3; v_call: TRBV6-4; clone_size: .; cdr3_aa: CASSEGSGRAHTQYF; cdr3_nt: TGTGCCAGCAGTGAGGGTAGCGGGAGGGCCCATACGCAGTATTTT
d_call: .; j_call: TRBJ2-5; v_call: TRBV7-7; clone_size: .; cdr3_aa: CASSLGSSGVRETQYF; cdr3_nt: TGTGCTAGCAGCTTGGGTTCCAGCGGAGTGAGGGAGACCCAGTACTTC
d_call: TRBD1; j_call: TRBJ1-5; v_call: TRBV27; clone_size: .; cdr3_aa: CASSLRTGGSPQHF; cdr3_nt: TGTGCCAGCAGTTTAAGGACAGGGGGGTCGCCCCAGCATTTT
d_call: .; j_call: TRBJ1-1; v_call: TRBV9; clone_size: .; cdr3_aa: CASSVAAGMNTEAFF; cdr3_nt: TGTGCCAGCAGCGTAGCGGCAGGAATGAACACTGAAGCTTTCTTT
d_call: .; j_call: TRBJ2-7; v_call: TRBV30; clone_size: few; cdr3_aa: CAWSRGSYEQYF; cdr3_nt: TGTGCCTGGAGCCGGGGCTCCTACGAGCAGTACTTC
d_call: TRBD2; j_call: TRBJ2-2; v_call: TRBV19; clone_size: .; cdr3_aa: CASSVGLGTGELFF; cdr3_nt: TGTGCCAGTAGTGTGGGACTAGGCACCGGGGAGCTGTTTTTT
d_call: .; j_call: TRBJ2-3; v_call: TRBV7-9; clone_size: .; cdr3_aa: CASSFRGTDTQYF; cdr3_nt: TGTGCCAGCAGCTTCAGGGGAACAGATACGCAGTATTTT
d_call: .; j_call: TRBJ1-1; v_call: TRBV6-1; clone_size: medium-sized; cdr3_aa: CASGPRTEAFF; cdr3_nt: TGTGCCAGCGGCCCCAGGACTGAAGCTTTCTTT
d_call: .; j_call: TRBJ2-7; v_call: TRBV7-9; clone_size: .; cdr3_aa: CASSLAAGAYEQYF; cdr3_nt: TGTGCCAGCAGCTTAGCGGCCGGGGCCTACGAGCAGTACTTC
d_call: .; j_call: TRBJ2-3; v_call: TRBV7-9; clone_size: .; cdr3_aa: CSSRTNTDTQYF; cdr3_nt: TGTTCCAGCAGAACTAACACAGATACGCAGTATTTT
d_call: TRBD2; j_call: TRBJ2-1; v_call: TRBV5-1; clone_size: .; cdr3_aa: CASSRTREGYNEQFF; cdr3_nt: TGCGCCAGCAGCCGGACTAGGGAGGGTTACAATGAGCAGTTCTTC
d_call: TRBD1; j_call: TRBJ1-2; v_call: TRBV30; clone_size: .; cdr3_aa: CAWSAPGTGEGYTF; cdr3_nt: TGTGCCTGGAGTGCGCCCGGGACAGGGGAAGGCTACACCTTC
d_call: .; j_call: TRBJ2-4; v_call: TRBV6-1; clone_size: few; cdr3_aa: CASSESGDVDIQYF; cdr3_nt: TGTGCCAGCAGTGAATCCGGGGATGTGGACATTCAGTACTTC
d_call: .; j_call: TRBJ2-3; v_call: TRBV9; clone_size: .; cdr3_aa: CASSVAGRGDTQYF; cdr3_nt: TGTGCCAGCAGCGTAGCGGGGCGGGGAGATACGCAGTATTTT
d_call: TRBD1; j_call: TRBJ2-2; v_call: TRBV7-9; clone_size: few; cdr3_aa: CASSLGQGARMNTGELFF; cdr3_nt: TGTGCCAGCAGCTTAGGGCAGGGGGCGCGGATGAACACCGGGGAGCTGTTTTTT
d_call: .; j_call: TRBJ1-1; v_call: TRBV5-1; clone_size: .; cdr3_aa: CASSHGGATEAFF; cdr3_nt: TGCGCCAGCAGCCATGGGGGGGCTACTGAAGCTTTCTTT
d_call: TRBD2; j_call: TRBJ2-7; v_call: TRBV5-6; clone_size: .; cdr3_aa: CASSLSGSDYEQYF; cdr3_nt: TGTGCCAGCAGCCTCAGCGGGAGCGACTACGAGCAGTACTTC
d_call: TRBD2; j_call: TRBJ2-1; v_call: TRBV10-2; clone_size: .; cdr3_aa: CASSESLALAGGEQFF; cdr3_nt: TGCGCCAGCAGTGAGTCGCTGGCGCTAGCGGGAGGTGAGCAGTTCTTC
d_call: .; j_call: TRBJ2-2; v_call: TRBV28; clone_size: .; cdr3_aa: CASSISRWGVGELFF; cdr3_nt: TGTGCCAGCAGTATCAGCCGTTGGGGGGTCGGGGAGCTGTTTTTT
d_call: TRBD1; j_call: TRBJ1-3; v_call: TRBV28; clone_size: .; cdr3_aa: CASSRQGPGNTIYF; cdr3_nt: TGTGCCAGCAGTCGACAGGGGCCAGGAAACACCATATATTTT
d_call: .; j_call: TRBJ2-1; v_call: TRBV5-4; clone_size: .; cdr3_aa: CASSLPSDPSLYNEQFF; cdr3_nt: TGTGCCAGCAGCTTGCCCAGCGATCCCTCCCTATACAATGAGCAGTTCTTC
d_call: TRBD2; j_call: TRBJ2-7; v_call: TRBV10-2; clone_size: .; cdr3_aa: CARPGLASYEQYF; cdr3_nt: TGCGCCAGACCGGGACTAGCTTCATACGAGCAGTACTTC
d_call: TRBD1; j_call: TRBJ2-3; v_call: TRBV7-6; clone_size: .; cdr3_aa: CASSSRDRSTDTQYF; cdr3_nt: TGTGCCAGCAGCTCCCGGGACAGATCCACAGATACGCAGTATTTT
d_call: TRBD2; j_call: TRBJ2-2; v_call: TRBV15; clone_size: .; cdr3_aa: CATMAGVPTGELFF; cdr3_nt: TGTGCCACCATGGCGGGAGTGCCCACCGGGGAGCTGTTTTTT
d_call: .; j_call: TRBJ1-1; v_call: TRBV9; clone_size: .; cdr3_aa: CASSVGQGLNTEAFF; cdr3_nt: TGTGCCAGCAGCGTAGGGCAGGGATTGAACACTGAAGCTTTCTTT
d_call: TRBD1; j_call: TRBJ1-2; v_call: TRBV27; clone_size: .; cdr3_aa: CASSSRTGGNYGYTF; cdr3_nt: TGTGCCAGCAGTTCCCGGACAGGGGGCAACTATGGCTACACCTTC
d_call: TRBD1; j_call: TRBJ2-5; v_call: TRBV10-3; clone_size: few; cdr3_aa: CAATGGETQYF; cdr3_nt: TGTGCCGCCACAGGGGGGGAGACCCAGTACTTC